Listed below are T cell receptor beta chains from one sample, sequenced in a study of shared clonotypes between healthy human individuals. This table comes from immunoSEQ multiplex PCR, and its TCRdb copy is limited to in-frame clones, with some not included. This sample has hundreds of thousands of clones, with less than 80% found just once. Source material: memory CD4+ T cells sorted from blood. These receptor sequences come from a woman aged 25 to 39 in good health. Both conserved end residues are trimmed from each CDR3. Clone sizes are given selectively: once, few, many, or a class where the clone is expanded.

v_call: TRBV2
clone_size: few
cdr3_aa: ASSGNREQY

v_call: TRBV6-5
clone_size: -
cdr3_aa: ASSSQTAAQPQH

v_call: TRBV5-6
clone_size: -
cdr3_aa: ASSLSRAGTQY

v_call: TRBV2
clone_size: -
cdr3_aa: ASSDAGRTETQY

v_call: TRBV5-8
clone_size: -
cdr3_aa: ASIPLAGGPVAETQY

v_call: TRBV27
clone_size: -
cdr3_aa: ASSFWGPGANVLT

v_call: TRBV19
clone_size: few
cdr3_aa: ASSMLGQDLASGKTGELF

v_call: TRBV2
clone_size: -
cdr3_aa: ASRLGSGRMSGELF

v_call: TRBV19
clone_size: -
cdr3_aa: ASSIGGSVNTGELF

v_call: TRBV28
clone_size: -
cdr3_aa: ASSRSGGSGNTIY

v_call: TRBV28
clone_size: -
cdr3_aa: ASSLKRWGQSHSNQPQH

v_call: TRBV28
clone_size: -
cdr3_aa: ASSLRQGQFEQY

v_call: TRBV19
clone_size: -
cdr3_aa: ASSGGQGRAGANVLT

v_call: TRBV6-1
clone_size: -
cdr3_aa: ASSPQPSAYNEQF

v_call: TRBV28
clone_size: few
cdr3_aa: ASCTPGTLFEAF

v_call: TRBV19
clone_size: -
cdr3_aa: ASRGDLRGTEAF

v_call: TRBV2
clone_size: -
cdr3_aa: ASPTQGGVNYGYT

v_call: TRBV18
clone_size: -
cdr3_aa: ASSPTRTDGYT

v_call: TRBV7-3
clone_size: few
cdr3_aa: ASSSGNLDEKLF

v_call: TRBV2
clone_size: once
cdr3_aa: ASRPGRTGTDTQY

v_call: TRBV6-9
clone_size: -
cdr3_aa: ASSSYRDRVLAF

v_call: TRBV6-5
clone_size: once
cdr3_aa: ASRWGPLYEQY

v_call: TRBV27
clone_size: once
cdr3_aa: ASSSPSAGGLNEQF

v_call: TRBV6-1
clone_size: -
cdr3_aa: ASSDLGQLYGYT

v_call: TRBV5-4
clone_size: -
cdr3_aa: ASRRENNEQF

v_call: TRBV5-1
clone_size: -
cdr3_aa: ASSLLTDTEAF

v_call: TRBV6-1
clone_size: -
cdr3_aa: ASSGLAGGAYNEQF

v_call: TRBV6-1
clone_size: few
cdr3_aa: ASKIWSANQPQH

v_call: TRBV10-3
clone_size: -
cdr3_aa: AIRSGQSNYEQY

v_call: TRBV19
clone_size: -
cdr3_aa: ASSGLDLGGANVLT

v_call: TRBV9
clone_size: -
cdr3_aa: ASSPTPDTQY

v_call: TRBV20-1
clone_size: -
cdr3_aa: SANGGTEAF

v_call: TRBV4-1
clone_size: -
cdr3_aa: ASSQDRKGLAGYPYEQY

v_call: TRBV5-6
clone_size: -
cdr3_aa: ASSLAGREETQY

v_call: TRBV19
clone_size: -
cdr3_aa: ASSIETGNQPQH